The clone carrying this TCR beta chain showed up many times. This sample was taken from a study of blood T cell repertoires in COVID-19. Overall study context: Material from acute and convalescent COVID-19 was sourced from the United States, Italy and Spain. PBMCs, B-cell-depleted T cells, or T cells were the source of the cDNA or gDNA that made up the material.

As originally analysed: Amplification with reference gene primers provided the estimates of nucleated cell counts. The protocol was immunoSEQ multiplex PCR, while the TCRdb copy is restricted to in-frame clones and leaves out a portion. V, J and clone size are those of that table, while D and trimming were read from the DNA. The table records roughly 200,000 clones, around four fifths of them present only once. From germline, CDR1 is MNHNS and CDR2 SASEGT. The CDR3 sequence is 13 residues long. V shed 3 bases and J shed 8 bases, with 12 bases lying between them. The chain links TRBV6-1 to TRBJ2-3; no clear D gene. The sequenced sample was peripheral blood. This TCR was recovered from a man between 40 and 49 years old with acute or convalescent COVID-19. CDR3 protein: CASSDGRLGTQYF. The CDR3 nucleotides are TGTGCCAGCAGTGATGGTCGACTTGGTACGCAGTATTTT.